These 27 T cell receptor beta chains share one sample of origin, sequenced in a study of blood T cell repertoires in COVID-19. TCRdb's table, derived via immunoSEQ multiplex PCR, lists solely in-frame clones and lacks some. The sample carries under 250,000 clones, roughly 88% recorded once. Sequences were obtained from peripheral blood. These receptors came from a human donor in a cohort sampled during active COVID-19.

V is TRBV29-1 and J is TRBJ2-5; 7 positions agree with TRBD1. Losses at the gene ends were 5 bases for V and 4 bases for J; bases not matched to a gene: 7. The CDR3 spans 13 residues. Germline V gene lookup returns CDR1 SQVTM and CDR2 ANQGSEA. The CDR3 region has the DNA TGCAGCGTTAGCACAGGGGCCGGAGAGACCCAGTACTTC. Residues: CSVSTGAGETQYF.

The J gene is TRBJ2-3, the V gene TRBV7-2; D is perhaps TRBD2 (5 bases). The V end was cut by 5 bases, the J end by 2 bases, with 17 bases between. Germline V gives CDR1 SGHTA, CDR2 FQGNSA. This CDR3 has 16 residues. CDR3 nucleotide sequence: TGTGCCAGCAGCACTATGGCTGGGGAGCACACAGATACGCAGTATTTT. Translation: CASSTMAGEHTDTQYF.

The chain joins TRBV3-1 (or the pseudogene TRBV3-2) to TRBJ2-2; 7 nucleotides match TRBD2. The V segment lost 0 bases and the J segment 5 bases; nucleotides outside the gene matches: 9. Germline V gene sequence: CDR1 LGHDT, CDR2 YNNKEL (reference sequence). The CDR3 spans 17 residues. CDR3 residues: CASSQEGWGRATGELFF. The CDR3 bases are TGTGCCAGCAGCCAAGAAGGTTGGGGGAGGGCTACCGGGGAGCTGTTTTTT.

CDR3 protein: CASSLEEGTQYF. CDR3 DNA: TGTGCCAGCAGTCTGGAGGAAGGGACCCAGTACTTC. The chain has TRBV12-3 or TRBV12-4 and TRBJ2-5; tentative D call: TRBD2 (5 bases). The CDR3 sequence is 12 residues long. V was pared by 5 bases and J by 7 bases, with 11 bases between.

The chain carries TRBV10-3 and TRBJ2-1; 12 positions match TRBD2. This CDR3 comprises 20 residues. Germline loops: CDR1 ENHRY, CDR2 SYGVKD. V lost 4 bases, J lost 9 bases, and 22 bases stayed unmatched. The CDR3 protein is CAISVSYRVASGRAWGEQFF. The CDR3 DNA is TGTGCCATCAGTGTATCGTACAGGGTGGCTAGCGGGAGGGCCTGGGGTGAGCAGTTCTTC.

This chain uses TRBV30 with TRBJ1-2, with D unclear. With 2 bases removed from V and 0 bases from J, the gap between germline ends came to 4 bases. The CDR3 has 12 amino acids. CDR1 and CDR2 (germline): GTSNPN, SVGIG (reference sequence). CDR3 DNA sequence: TGTGCCTGGAGTACTTCTAACTATGGCTACACCTTC. Its translation is CAWSTSNYGYTF.

The J gene is TRBJ1-2, the V gene TRBV10-3; tentatively, D is TRBD1 (6 bases). Germline V gives CDR1 ENHRY, CDR2 SYGVKD. Trimming left V 8 bases short and J 4 bases short, with 11 bases between. CDR3 length: 12 amino acids. The CDR3 DNA is TGTGCCATCTGGGGGCTATCCTATGGCTACACCTTC. It is translated as CAIWGLSYGYTF.

This chain joins TRBV27 and TRBJ1-5; D remains ambiguous. CDR1 is MNHEY and CDR2 is SMNVEV in the germline V gene (reference sequence). Trimming left V 4 bases short and J 4 bases short, with 11 bases between. This CDR3 is built from 14 residues. CDR3 protein: CASSYLPGNQPQHF. The CDR3 DNA follows: TGTGCCAGCAGTTACCTCCCGGGAAATCAGCCCCAGCATTTT.

This clone appeared a single time. The rearrangement joins TRBV12-3 or TRBV12-4 to TRBJ1-2, with 9 positions matching TRBD1. V shed 6 bases and J 4 bases; nucleotides not matched to a gene: 3. The CDR3 is 13 amino acids. The CDR3 reads CASRQGASYGYTF. Here the CDR3 DNA reads TGTGCCAGCAGACAGGGGGCGTCCTATGGCTACACCTTC.

The chain carries TRBV29-1 and TRBJ2-7, with D perhaps TRBD1 (6 bases). V gave up 3 bases and J gave up 7 bases, with 16 bases separating them. The CDR3 is made up of 13 amino acids. From germline, CDR1 is SQVTM and CDR2 ANQGSEA. CDR3: CSVDHRASGEQYF. The DNA of the CDR3 is TGCAGCGTTGACCACAGGGCCTCTGGGGAGCAGTACTTC.

This chain joins TRBV7-2 and TRBJ2-2, with 9 bases that match TRBD2. The CDR3 is made up of 17 amino acids. Germline assignment: CDR1 SGHTA and CDR2 FQGNSA. With 3 bases clipped from V and 6 bases from J, the junction kept 11 bases outside the gene matches. The CDR3 bases are TGTGCCAGCAGCTTGAATCTACCGGGACTAGCTGCCGGGGAGCTGTTTTTT. Residues: CASSLNLPGLAAGELFF.

This chain links TRBV7-6 with TRBJ2-3, with D possibly being TRBD2 (5 bases). Germline V CDR1 and CDR2: SGHVS, FNYEAQ. The germline V and J ends were trimmed by 1 base and 2 bases, with 13 bases remaining between them. This CDR3 spans 16 amino acids. The CDR3 bases are TGTGCCAGCAGCTTAGAGGGCGCCGGGGTCACAGATACGCAGTATTTT. Translation: CASSLEGAGVTDTQYF.

J is TRBJ2-1 and V is TRBV6-5; D gene uncertain. Germline values: CDR1 MNHEY, CDR2 SVGAGI. V shed 0 bases and J shed 8 bases, with 8 bases lying between them. CDR3 size: 13 residues. CDR3 residues: CASSYSIRDEQFF. The CDR3 coding sequence is TGTGCCAGCAGTTACTCGATCCGGGATGAGCAGTTCTTC.

The chain combines TRBV6-5 with TRBJ1-2, with 10 bases matching TRBD1. The CDR3 contains 16 residues. Trimming removed 0 bases from V and 4 bases from J; junction bases left unmatched: 5. From germline, CDR1 is MNHEY and CDR2 SVGAGI. In DNA, the CDR3 is TGTGCCAGCAGTTACTCCTCAGGGACAGGGGCCTATGGCTACACCTTC. Amino acid sequence: CASSYSSGTGAYGYTF.

This chain uses TRBV10-2 with TRBJ2-7; TRBD2 is a possible D gene (5 bases). This CDR3 has 14 amino acids. Germline-derived CDR1 and CDR2 are WSHSY and SAAADI. Trimming removed 6 bases from V and 0 bases from J, with 12 bases in between. The CDR3 sequence: CASSLDLSSYEQYF. CDR3 nucleotide sequence: TGCGCCAGCAGCTTGGACTTGAGCTCCTACGAGCAGTACTTC.

The chain uses TRBV2 and TRBJ2-3, with D possibly being TRBD2 (5 bases). Looked up from germline, CDR1 is SNHLY and CDR2 is FYNNEI. The germline V and J ends were trimmed by 8 bases and 2 bases, with 11 bases remaining between them. The CDR3 spans 13 residues. DNA of the CDR3: TGTGCCAGCGGGAGAGGCATCACAGATACGCAGTATTTT. This translates into CASGRGITDTQYF.

The chain employs TRBV27 and TRBJ2-1; maybe TRBD2 (6 bases). CDR3 length: 14 amino acids. Trimming removed 5 bases at V and 8 bases at J, with 16 bases between. The V gene's germline CDR1 is MNHEY and CDR2 SMNVEV (reference sequence). CDR3 residues: CASSARLEGDEQFF. DNA for the CDR3: TGTGCCAGCAGTGCCCGACTAGAAGGCGATGAGCAGTTCTTC.

This clone has just one count. The gene calls are TRBV7-2 and TRBJ2-3; TRBD2 is a possible D gene (6 bases). V was shortened by 7 bases and J by 3 bases, with 17 bases between the two germline ends. Germline V gene lookup returns CDR1 SGHTA and CDR2 FQGNSA. The CDR3 extends over 15 amino acids. CDR3 sequence (DNA): TGTGCCAGCACCGGGGGAGCCTTTGGAACAGATACGCAGTATTTT. Amino acids: CASTGGAFGTDTQYF. Complete variable domain (other parts from reference TRBV7-2 and TRBJ2-3): GAGVSQSPSNKVTEKGKDVELRCDPISGHTALYWYRQSLGQGLEFLIYFQGNSAPDKSGLPSDRFSAERTGGSVSTLTIQRTQQEDSAVYLCASTGGAFGTDTQYFGPGTRLTVL.

This chain connects TRBV18 to TRBJ2-5; 11 bases are a match to TRBD1. Germline loops: CDR1 KGHSH, CDR2 LQKENI. The CDR3 is 14 residues long. V was pared by 3 bases and J by 7 bases, with 4 bases of the junction left unmatched. This CDR3 is CASSPGTGGWTQYF. In DNA, the CDR3 is TGTGCCAGCTCACCCGGGACAGGGGGATGGACCCAGTACTTC.

The chain carries TRBV5-8 and TRBJ1-5, with D possibly being TRBD1 (6 bases). Trimming took off 4 bases at V and 4 bases at J, with 15 bases between the two ends. The germline gives CDR1 SGHTS, CDR2 YDEGEE. This CDR3 comprises 15 residues. The CDR3 nucleotides read TGTGCCAGCAGCGGCACAGGGTTGGGTAATCAGCCCCAGCATTTT. Encoded protein: CASSGTGLGNQPQHF. Looking up the rest from reference TRBV5-8 and TRBJ1-5 gives the full variable domain: EAGVTQSPTHLIKTRGQQATLRCSPISGHTSVYWYQQALGLGLQFLLWYDEGEERNRGNFPPRFSGRQFPNYSSELNVNALELEDSALYLCASSGTGLGNQPQHFGDGTRLSIL.

This chain joins TRBV15 and TRBJ2-3; D perhaps matches TRBD1 (7 bases). Germline assignment: CDR1 LNHNV and CDR2 YYDKDF (reference sequence). The CDR3 runs 16 residues. V dropped 3 bases and J dropped 4 bases, with 17 bases sitting between them. CDR3 coding DNA: TGTGCCACCAGCAGGGGGGGAAGGGGGCATGCAGATACGCAGTATTTT. Protein: CATSRGGRGHADTQYF.

The V and J genes are TRBV7-6 and TRBJ2-7; possible D gene TRBD2, 6 bases. V lost 1 base and J lost 3, with 7 bases in between. Germline V lookup: CDR1 SGHVS, CDR2 FNYEAQ. This CDR3 spans 13 amino acids. In nucleotides, the CDR3 is TGTGCCAGCAGCTTAGGGAGGGGCTACGAGCAGTACTTC. Amino acids: CASSLGRGYEQYF.

The chain has TRBV7-2 and TRBJ2-7; 8 bases are shared with TRBD1. V gave up 1 base and J gave up 6 bases; unmatched junction bases: 2. The CDR3 is 13 amino acids. The germline gives CDR1 SGHTA, CDR2 FQGNSA. The CDR3 loop reads CASSLVTGVEQYF. The CDR3 DNA follows: TGTGCCAGCAGCTTAGTGACAGGGGTCGAGCAGTACTTC.

The V call is TRBV6-2 or TRBV6-3, the J call TRBJ1-2; D unresolved. Germline V gives CDR1 MNHEY, CDR2 SVGEGT. With 2 bases removed from V and 8 bases from J, the gap between germline ends came to 12 bases. The CDR3 spans 13 residues. The CDR3 spells CASSYGWAGGYTF. CDR3 DNA: TGTGCCAGCAGTTACGGGTGGGCAGGAGGCTACACCTTC.

This clone was detected ten times or more. The chain couples TRBV30 to TRBJ1-1, with 10 positions matching TRBD1. Germline CDR1 reads GTSNPN; CDR2 reads SVGIG (reference sequence). There are 13 residues in the CDR3. V shed 5 bases, J shed 4 bases, and the junction held 4 bases outside the gene matches. The CDR3 loop is CAWRTGGPTEAFF. The CDR3 DNA reads TGTGCCTGGCGGACAGGGGGACCCACTGAAGCTTTCTTT.

V and J are TRBV2 and TRBJ2-4; TRBD1 matches 8 bases. The CDR3 totals 14 residues. The junction had 5 bases not matched to a gene; V was cut back by 4 bases and J by 6 bases. The germline gives CDR1 SNHLY, CDR2 FYNNEI. CDR3 sequence reads: CASSADRGGNIQYF. The CDR3 nucleotides read TGTGCCAGCAGTGCCGACAGGGGCGGAAACATTCAGTACTTC.

V gene TRBV5-6 combines with J gene TRBJ2-7; tentatively, D is TRBD1 (5 bases). V lost 5 bases, J lost 6 bases, and 12 bases lay in between. The CDR3 sequence is 12 residues long. Germline V lookup: CDR1 SGHDT, CDR2 YYEEEE. The DNA for the CDR3 is TGTGCCAGCAGTCCCGGACACGGCGAGCAGTACTTC. Residues: CASSPGHGEQYF.